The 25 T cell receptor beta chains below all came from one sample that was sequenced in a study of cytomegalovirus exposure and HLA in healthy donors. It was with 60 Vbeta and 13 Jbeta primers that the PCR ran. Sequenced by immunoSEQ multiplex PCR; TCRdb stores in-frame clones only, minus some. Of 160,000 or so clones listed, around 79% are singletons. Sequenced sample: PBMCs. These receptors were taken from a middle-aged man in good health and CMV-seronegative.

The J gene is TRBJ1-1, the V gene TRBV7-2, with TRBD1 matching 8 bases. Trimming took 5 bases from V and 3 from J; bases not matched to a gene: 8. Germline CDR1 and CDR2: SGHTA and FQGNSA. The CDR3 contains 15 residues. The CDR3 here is CASSPDRAGYTEAFF. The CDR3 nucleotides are TGTGCCAGCAGCCCGGACAGGGCCGGGTACACTGAAGCTTTCTTT.

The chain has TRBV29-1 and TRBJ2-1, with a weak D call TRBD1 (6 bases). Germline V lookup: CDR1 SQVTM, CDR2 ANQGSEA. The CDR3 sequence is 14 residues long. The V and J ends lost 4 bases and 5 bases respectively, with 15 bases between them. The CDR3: CSVGVTGFNNEQFF. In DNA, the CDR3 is TGCAGCGTTGGAGTTACAGGGTTTAACAATGAGCAGTTCTTC.

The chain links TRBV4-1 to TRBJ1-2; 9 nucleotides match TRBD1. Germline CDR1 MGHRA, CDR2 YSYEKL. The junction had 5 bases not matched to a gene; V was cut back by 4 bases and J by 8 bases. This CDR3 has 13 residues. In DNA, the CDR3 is TGCGCCAGCAGCCGCGACAGGGGGGACGGCTACACCTTC. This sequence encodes CASSRDRGDGYTF.

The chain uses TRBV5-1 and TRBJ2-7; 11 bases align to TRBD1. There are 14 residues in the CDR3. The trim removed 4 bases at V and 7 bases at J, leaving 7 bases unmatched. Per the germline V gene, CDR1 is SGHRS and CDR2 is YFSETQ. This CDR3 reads CASSGGQGAREQYF. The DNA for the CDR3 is TGCGCCAGCAGCGGTGGACAGGGGGCGCGAGAGCAGTACTTC. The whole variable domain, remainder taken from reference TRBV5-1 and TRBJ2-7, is KAGVTQTPRYLIKTRGQQVTLSCSPISGHRSVSWYQQTPGQGLQFLFEYFSETQRNKGNFPGRFSGRQFSNSRSEMNVSTLELGDSALYLCASSGGQGAREQYFGPGTRLTVT.

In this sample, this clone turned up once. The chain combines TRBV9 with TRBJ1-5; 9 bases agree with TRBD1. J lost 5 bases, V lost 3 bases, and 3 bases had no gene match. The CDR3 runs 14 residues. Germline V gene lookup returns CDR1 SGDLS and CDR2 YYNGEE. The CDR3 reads CASSARQGDQPQHF. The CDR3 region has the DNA TGTGCCAGCAGCGCCCGACAGGGGGATCAGCCCCAGCATTTT.

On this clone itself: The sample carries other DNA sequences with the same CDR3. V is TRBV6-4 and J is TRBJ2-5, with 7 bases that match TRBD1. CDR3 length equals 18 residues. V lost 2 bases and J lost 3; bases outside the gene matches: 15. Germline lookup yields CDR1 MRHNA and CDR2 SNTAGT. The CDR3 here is CASSDPNQFRTGKETQYF. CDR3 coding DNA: TGTGCCAGCAGTGACCCGAATCAGTTTAGGACAGGAAAAGAGACCCAGTACTTC.

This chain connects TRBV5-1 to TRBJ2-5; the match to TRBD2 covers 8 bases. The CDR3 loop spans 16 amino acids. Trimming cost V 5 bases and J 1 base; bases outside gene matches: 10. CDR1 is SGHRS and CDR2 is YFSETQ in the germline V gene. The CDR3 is CASSPSNSGGQETQYF. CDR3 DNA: TGCGCCAGCAGTCCCAGCAACAGCGGGGGCCAAGAGACCCAGTACTTC.

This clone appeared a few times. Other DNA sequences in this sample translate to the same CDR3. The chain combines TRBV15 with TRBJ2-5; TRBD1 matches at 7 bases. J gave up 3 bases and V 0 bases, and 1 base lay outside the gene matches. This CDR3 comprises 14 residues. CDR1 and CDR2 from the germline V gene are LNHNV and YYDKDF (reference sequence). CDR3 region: CATSRDGTEETQYF. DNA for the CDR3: TGTGCCACCAGCAGAGATGGGACAGAAGAGACCCAGTACTTC.

The CDR3 protein is CASLGQGDDYGYTF. The CDR3 DNA is TGTGCCAGCTTAGGACAGGGGGACGACTATGGCTACACCTTC. The chain combines TRBV18 with TRBJ1-2, with 10 bases that match TRBD1. The germline V gene encodes CDR1 KGHSH and CDR2 LQKENI. The junction had 5 bases not matched to a gene; V was cut back by 7 bases and J by 3 bases. This CDR3 spans 14 amino acids.

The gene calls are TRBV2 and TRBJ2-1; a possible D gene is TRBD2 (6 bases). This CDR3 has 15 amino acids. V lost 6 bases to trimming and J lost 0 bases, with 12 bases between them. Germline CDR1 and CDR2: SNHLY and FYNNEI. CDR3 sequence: CASREGPYSYNEQFF. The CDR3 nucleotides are TGTGCCAGCAGGGAGGGTCCCTACTCCTACAATGAGCAGTTCTTC.

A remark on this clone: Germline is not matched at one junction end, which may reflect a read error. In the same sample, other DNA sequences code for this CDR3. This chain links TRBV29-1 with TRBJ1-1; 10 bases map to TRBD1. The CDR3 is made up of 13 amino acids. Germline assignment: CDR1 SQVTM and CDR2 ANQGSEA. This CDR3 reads CSVPGQGNTEAFF. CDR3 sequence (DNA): TGCAGCGTGCCGGGACAGGGGAACACTGAGGCTTTCTTT.

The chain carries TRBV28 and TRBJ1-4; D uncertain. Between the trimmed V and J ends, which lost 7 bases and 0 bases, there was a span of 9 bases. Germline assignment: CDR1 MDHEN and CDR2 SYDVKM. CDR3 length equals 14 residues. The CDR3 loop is CASNPVTTNEKLFF. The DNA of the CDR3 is TGTGCCAGCAACCCGGTTACAACTAATGAAAAACTGTTTTTT.

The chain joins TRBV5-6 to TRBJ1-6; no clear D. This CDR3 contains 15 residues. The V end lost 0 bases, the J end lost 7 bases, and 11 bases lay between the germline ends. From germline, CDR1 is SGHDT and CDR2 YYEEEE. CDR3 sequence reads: CASSLGFSGNSPLHF. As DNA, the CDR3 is TGTGCCAGCAGCTTGGGATTTTCGGGAAATTCACCCCTCCACTTT.

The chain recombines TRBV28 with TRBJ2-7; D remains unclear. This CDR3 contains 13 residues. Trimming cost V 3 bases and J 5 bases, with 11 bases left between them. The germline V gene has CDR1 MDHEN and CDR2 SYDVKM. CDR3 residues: CASSFPGRNEQYF. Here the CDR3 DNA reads TGTGCCAGCAGTTTTCCAGGAAGAAACGAGCAGTACTTC.

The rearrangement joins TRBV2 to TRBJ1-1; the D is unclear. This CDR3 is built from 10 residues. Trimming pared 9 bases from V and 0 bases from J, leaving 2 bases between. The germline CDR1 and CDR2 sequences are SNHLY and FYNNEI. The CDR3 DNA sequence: TGTGCCAGTATGAACACTGAAGCTTTCTTT. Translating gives CASMNTEAFF.

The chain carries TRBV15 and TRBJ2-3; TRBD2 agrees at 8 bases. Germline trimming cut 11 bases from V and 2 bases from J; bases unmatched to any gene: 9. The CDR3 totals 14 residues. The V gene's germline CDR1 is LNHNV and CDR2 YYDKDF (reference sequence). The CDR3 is CAAGKRGTTDTQYF. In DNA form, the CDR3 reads TGTGCCGCGGGGAAGCGGGGGACCACAGATACGCAGTATTTT.

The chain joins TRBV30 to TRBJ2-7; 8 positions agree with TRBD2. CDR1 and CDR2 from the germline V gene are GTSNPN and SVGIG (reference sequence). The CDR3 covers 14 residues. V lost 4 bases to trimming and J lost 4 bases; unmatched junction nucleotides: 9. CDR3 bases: TGTGCCTGGAATCCGGGGACTAGAATATACGAGCAGTACTTC. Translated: CAWNPGTRIYEQYF.

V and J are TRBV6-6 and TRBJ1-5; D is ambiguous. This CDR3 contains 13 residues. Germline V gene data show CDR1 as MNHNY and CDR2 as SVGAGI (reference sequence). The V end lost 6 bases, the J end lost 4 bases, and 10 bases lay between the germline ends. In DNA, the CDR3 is TGTGCCAGCAGGGAGTATCAAAATCAGCCCCAGCATTTT. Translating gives CASREYQNQPQHF.

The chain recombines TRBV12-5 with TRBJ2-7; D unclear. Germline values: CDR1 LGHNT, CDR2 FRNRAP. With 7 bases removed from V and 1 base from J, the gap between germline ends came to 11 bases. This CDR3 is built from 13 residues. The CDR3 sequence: CASASDRSYEQYF. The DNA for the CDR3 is TGTGCTAGTGCCAGCGACCGTTCCTACGAGCAGTACTTC.

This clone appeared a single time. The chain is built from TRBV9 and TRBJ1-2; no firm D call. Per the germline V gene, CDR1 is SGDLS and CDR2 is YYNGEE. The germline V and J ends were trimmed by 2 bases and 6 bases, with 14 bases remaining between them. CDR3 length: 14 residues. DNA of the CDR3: TGTGCCAGCAGCGTCGGGGAGAACGGGAATGGCTACACCTTC. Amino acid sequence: CASSVGENGNGYTF.

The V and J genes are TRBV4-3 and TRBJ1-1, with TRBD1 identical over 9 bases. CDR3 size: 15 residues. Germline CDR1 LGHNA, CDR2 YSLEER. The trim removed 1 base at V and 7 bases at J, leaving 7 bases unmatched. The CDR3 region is CASSQAHRGLDEAFF. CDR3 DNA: TGCGCCAGCAGCCAAGCACACAGGGGGCTCGATGAAGCTTTCTTT.

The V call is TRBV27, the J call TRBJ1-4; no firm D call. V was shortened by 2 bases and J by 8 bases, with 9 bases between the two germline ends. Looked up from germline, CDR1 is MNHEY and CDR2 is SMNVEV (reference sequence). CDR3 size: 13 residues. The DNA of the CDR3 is TGTGCCAGCAGTTTAGAGCGCGGGGAAAAACTGTTTTTT. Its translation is CASSLERGEKLFF.

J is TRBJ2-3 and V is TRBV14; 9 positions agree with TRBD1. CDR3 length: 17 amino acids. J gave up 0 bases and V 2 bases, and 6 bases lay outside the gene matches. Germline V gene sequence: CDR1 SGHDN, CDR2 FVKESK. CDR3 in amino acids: CASSQMTGGTSTDTQYF. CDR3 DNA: TGTGCCAGCAGCCAAATGACAGGGGGAACGAGCACAGATACGCAGTATTTT.

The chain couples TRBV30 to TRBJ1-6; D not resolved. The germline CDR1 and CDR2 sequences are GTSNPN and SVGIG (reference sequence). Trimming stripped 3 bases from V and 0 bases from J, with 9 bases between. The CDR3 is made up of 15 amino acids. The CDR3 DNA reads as TGTGCCTGGAGCCCTCTAGGCTCCTATAATTCACCCCTCCACTTT. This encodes CAWSPLGSYNSPLHF.

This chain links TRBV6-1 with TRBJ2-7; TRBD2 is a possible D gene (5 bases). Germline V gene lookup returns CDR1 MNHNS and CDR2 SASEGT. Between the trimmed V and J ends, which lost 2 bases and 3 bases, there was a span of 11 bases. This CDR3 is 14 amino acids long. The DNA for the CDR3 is TGTGCCAGCAGTGAACGAGGGCTGGTCTACGAGCAGTACTTC. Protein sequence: CASSERGLVYEQYF.